The 25 T cell receptor beta chains in this list originate from one sample, sequenced in a study of blood T cell repertoires in COVID-19. Only in-frame clones appear in the TCRdb table, and some are missing; sequencing was by immunoSEQ multiplex PCR. The sample holds tens of thousands of clones, more than 75% seen once. Sequences were obtained from peripheral blood. These receptors were collected from a human donor in a cohort sampled during active COVID-19.

This chain joins TRBV5-1 and TRBJ2-7, with TRBD1 as a possible D gene (5 bases). Trimming pared 2 bases from V and 5 bases from J, leaving 14 bases between. This CDR3 contains 14 residues. CDR1 SGHRS and CDR2 YFSETQ come from the germline V gene. CDR3 amino acids: CASSFQSEDNEQYF. DNA of the CDR3: TGCGCCAGCAGCTTTCAAAGTGAGGACAACGAGCAGTACTTC.

The V gene is TRBV7-9, the J gene TRBJ2-2; the D gene is possibly TRBD1 (6 bases). Germline CDR1 and CDR2: SEHNR and FQNEAQ (reference sequence). Between the trimmed V and J ends, which lost 3 bases and 7 bases, there was a span of 15 bases. The CDR3 sequence is 15 residues long. The CDR3, as DNA: TGTGCCAGCAGCTTGGTTGCAGGGGCGATCGGGGAGCTGTTTTTT. As protein: CASSLVAGAIGELFF.

This chain connects TRBV12-3 or TRBV12-4 to TRBJ1-2; 9 nucleotides align to TRBD1. Trimming removed 6 bases from V and 10 bases from J; junction bases left unmatched: 9. The CDR3 covers 13 residues. CDR3 DNA sequence: TGTGCCAGCAGCCGGGGACAGGGAGGAGACTACACCTTC. It codes for CASSRGQGGDYTF.

The J gene is TRBJ2-1, the V gene TRBV4-3; 9 bases agree with TRBD2. Per the germline V gene, CDR1 is LGHNA and CDR2 is YSLEER. Trimming cost V 1 base and J 5 bases; bases outside gene matches: 6. The length of the CDR3 is 16 residues. The CDR3 nucleotides are TGCGCCAGCAGCCAAGGGGTGATAGCGGGGGACAATGAGCAGTTCTTC. Its protein product is CASSQGVIAGDNEQFF.

The J gene is TRBJ2-1, the V gene TRBV6-5; 8 bases fit TRBD2. The J segment lost 8 bases and the V segment lost 0 bases, leaving 3 bases of the junction unmatched. The germline V gene has CDR1 MNHEY and CDR2 SVGAGI. This CDR3 contains 14 residues. As DNA, the CDR3 is TGTGCCAGCAGTTACTCGAGACTAGCGCATGAGCAGTTCTTC. It is translated as CASSYSRLAHEQFF.

Comments on this clone: The junction does not match germline at one end; this may be a read error. The gene calls are TRBV3-1 (or the pseudogene TRBV3-2) and TRBJ2-7, with TRBD1 identical over 7 bases. CDR1 and CDR2 (germline): LGHDT, YNNKEL (reference sequence). The CDR3 has 14 residues. CDR3 sequence: CASSQDLDRMVNDF. The CDR3, as DNA: TGTGCCAGCAGCCAAGATCTGGACAGGATGGTCAATGACTTC.

The J gene is TRBJ1-5, the V gene TRBV2; D is unclear. The CDR3 is 15 residues long. V was trimmed by 1 base and J by 2 bases, leaving 9 bases between them. Germline CDR1 reads SNHLY; CDR2 reads FYNNEI. In DNA, the CDR3 is TGTGCCAGCAGTGAAGGAGGGTTGGGCAATCAGCCCCAGCATTTT. This codes for CASSEGGLGNQPQHF. The variable domain in full, with the rest retrieved from reference TRBV2 and TRBJ1-5, is EPEVTQTPSHQVTQMGQEVILRCVPISNHLYFYWYRQILGQKVEFLVSFYNNEISEKSEIFDDQFSVERPDGSNFTLKIRSTKLEDSAMYFCASSEGGLGNQPQHFGDGTRLSIL.

V usage is TRBV5-5 and J usage is TRBJ2-4; 7 bases are a match to TRBD1. The CDR3 covers 20 residues. V dropped 2 bases and J dropped 3; count of bases not matched to a gene: 20. The germline V gene encodes CDR1 SGHKS and CDR2 YYEKEE (reference sequence). The CDR3 is CASSLYRQGSALFGKNIQYF. Here the CDR3 DNA reads TGTGCCAGCAGCTTATATCGACAGGGAAGCGCGTTGTTCGGCAAAAACATTCAGTACTTC.

The chain has TRBV19 and TRBJ2-1, with TRBD1 matching 9 bases. V lost 6 bases and J lost 12; bases outside the gene matches: 9. Germline lookup yields CDR1 LNHDA and CDR2 SQIVND (reference sequence). The CDR3 has 13 amino acids. The CDR3 loop reads CASSSQGASLQFF. CDR3 nucleotide sequence: TGTGCCAGTAGCTCACAGGGGGCTTCTTTGCAGTTCTTC. Together with reference TRBV19 and TRBJ2-1, the CDR3 gives the full variable domain: DGGITQSPKYLFRKEGQNVTLSCEQNLNHDAMYWYRQDPGQGLRLIYYSQIVNDFQKGDIAEGYSVSREKKESFPLTVTSAQKNPTAFYLCASSSQGASLQFFGPGTRLTVL.

A few counts support this clone. The chain couples TRBV2 to TRBJ1-1; D is unclear. Trimming removed 4 bases at V and 3 bases at J, with 12 bases between. Germline V gives CDR1 SNHLY, CDR2 FYNNEI. The CDR3 totals 14 residues. The CDR3 region has the DNA TGTGCCAGCAGTGGGCGGGGTAGGGACACTGAAGCTTTCTTT. Translating gives CASSGRGRDTEAFF. Together with reference TRBV2 and TRBJ1-1, the CDR3 gives the full variable domain: EPEVTQTPSHQVTQMGQEVILRCVPISNHLYFYWYRQILGQKVEFLVSFYNNEISEKSEIFDDQFSVERPDGSNFTLKIRSTKLEDSAMYFCASSGRGRDTEAFFGQGTRLTVV.

This chain connects TRBV19 to TRBJ1-2; possibly TRBD1 for D (5 bases). V was pared by 6 bases and J by 6 bases, with 29 bases between. The CDR3 loop spans 18 amino acids. The germline V gene has CDR1 LNHDA and CDR2 SQIVND (reference sequence). CDR3 sequence reads: CASRHDGRKGTPRDGYTF. The CDR3 nucleotides are TGTGCCAGTAGACACGATGGCCGAAAAGGGACTCCAAGAGATGGCTACACCTTC.

This sequence joins TRBV7-3 and TRBJ2-7; 9 bases are a match to TRBD1. With V trimmed by 4 bases and J by 4 bases, 8 bases remained unmatched. The CDR3 is 15 amino acids. Looked up from germline, CDR1 is SGHTA and CDR2 is FQGTGA. The CDR3 nucleotides read TGTGCCAGCAGCTCGCCGGGACAGGGTATTTACGAGCAGTACTTC. Translation gives CASSSPGQGIYEQYF.

J is TRBJ1-3 and V is TRBV9; 10 bases fit TRBD1. Germline CDR1 SGDLS, CDR2 YYNGEE. With 3 bases clipped from V and 4 bases from J, the junction kept 4 bases outside the gene matches. CDR3 length equals 15 residues. CDR3 residues: CASSADRGPGNTIYF. DNA of the CDR3: TGTGCCAGCAGCGCAGACAGGGGGCCAGGAAACACCATATATTTT.

The rearrangement uses TRBV6-6 and TRBJ1-4; D possibly corresponds to TRBD1 (6 bases). The length of the CDR3 is 14 residues. The germline gives CDR1 MNHNY, CDR2 SVGAGI (reference sequence). V was pared by 10 bases and J by 1 base, with 13 bases between. CDR3 sequence: CATVGGGTNEKLFF. The CDR3 region has the DNA TGTGCCACTGTAGGGGGTGGAACTAATGAAAAACTGTTTTTT.

V and J are TRBV10-2 and TRBJ1-5, with 8 bases matching TRBD1. Germline lookup yields CDR1 WSHSY and CDR2 SAAADI. This CDR3 is built from 14 residues. The J segment lost 0 bases and the V segment lost 8 bases, leaving 3 bases of the junction unmatched. CDR3 bases: TGCGCCAGCGGGGGACAGGTTAGCAATCAGCCCCAGCATTTT. Its translation: CASGGQVSNQPQHF.

The V and J genes are TRBV7-2 and TRBJ2-7, with 10 bases fitting TRBD2. The CDR3 has 15 amino acids. After removal of 6 bases from V and 1 base from J, the junction contained 6 bases not matched to a gene. Germline loops: CDR1 SGHTA, CDR2 FQGNSA. The CDR3, as DNA: TGTGCCAGCAGTAGAACTAGCGGGGATTCCTACGAGCAGTACTTC. Residues: CASSRTSGDSYEQYF.

DNA for the CDR3: TGCGCCAGCAGCTTGGGGGACAGGGGGCAGACTGAAGCTTTCTTT. Its translation is CASSLGDRGQTEAFF. V gene TRBV5-1 combines with J gene TRBJ1-1; 12 nucleotides match TRBD1. The CDR3 runs 15 residues. CDR1 is SGHRS and CDR2 is YFSETQ in the germline V gene. With V trimmed by 0 bases and J by 5 bases, 2 bases remained unmatched. The entire variable domain, with the rest obtained from reference TRBV5-1 and TRBJ1-1, is as follows: KAGVTQTPRYLIKTRGQQVTLSCSPISGHRSVSWYQQTPGQGLQFLFEYFSETQRNKGNFPGRFSGRQFSNSRSEMNVSTLELGDSALYLCASSLGDRGQTEAFFGQGTRLTVV.

The chain couples TRBV5-1 to TRBJ2-7, with 12 nucleotides matching TRBD2. Germline trimming cut 4 bases from V and 0 bases from J; bases unmatched to any gene: 11. The CDR3 totals 18 residues. CDR1 and CDR2 from the germline V gene are SGHRS and YFSETQ. CDR3 sequence (DNA): TGCGCCAGCAGCCCCAAACTAGCGGGAGGACCTTACTCCTACGAGCAGTACTTC. Translated, it gives CASSPKLAGGPYSYEQYF.

The V and J genes are TRBV11-1 and TRBJ2-4; possible D gene TRBD2, 5 bases. Germline loops: CDR1 SGHAT, CDR2 FQDESV (reference sequence). V lost 4 bases, J lost 9 bases, and 7 bases lay in between. The CDR3 extends over 11 amino acids. The CDR3 DNA is TGTGCCAGCAGCTCCGGGATCATTCAGTACTTC. Its protein product is CASSSGIIQYF.

The rearrangement uses TRBV30 and TRBJ1-3; TRBD1 matches at 9 bases. In germline, CDR1 is GTSNPN, CDR2 SVGIG (reference sequence). Trimming removed 4 bases from V and 2 bases from J; junction bases left unmatched: 6. The CDR3 spans 15 residues. This chain's CDR3 is CAWKRDRGTGNTIYF. The CDR3 DNA sequence: TGTGCCTGGAAACGTGACAGGGGGACTGGAAACACCATATATTTT. Full variable domain (missing parts from reference TRBV30 and TRBJ1-3): SQTIHQWPATLVQPVGSPLSLECTVEGTSNPNLYWYRQAAGRGLQLLFYSVGIGQISSEVPQNLSASRPQDRQFILSSKKLLLSDSGFYLCAWKRDRGTGNTIYFGEGSWLTVV.

The rearrangement uses TRBV6-6 and TRBJ2-7; TRBD1 matches at 10 bases. After removal of 8 bases from V and 0 bases from J, the junction contained 4 bases not matched to a gene. There are 14 residues in the CDR3. Germline V lookup: CDR1 MNHNY, CDR2 SVGAGI (reference sequence). CDR3 coding DNA: TGTGCCAGCGGGCGGGACAGGGGCTCCTACGAGCAGTACTTC. Residues: CASGRDRGSYEQYF.

The J gene is TRBJ2-3, the V gene TRBV7-2; 11 bases line up with TRBD2. The CDR3 extends over 17 amino acids. Germline V gene sequence: CDR1 SGHTA, CDR2 FQGNSA. The ends lost 5 bases at V and 0 bases at J; junction bases unmatched: 7. As DNA, the CDR3 is TGTGCCAGCAGCACAACTAGCGGGGGTTCTAGCACAGATACGCAGTATTTT. This gives the protein CASSTTSGGSSTDTQYF. The entire variable domain, with the rest obtained from reference TRBV7-2 and TRBJ2-3, is as follows: GAGVSQSPSNKVTEKGKDVELRCDPISGHTALYWYRQSLGQGLEFLIYFQGNSAPDKSGLPSDRFSAERTGGSVSTLTIQRTQQEDSAVYLCASSTTSGGSSTDTQYFGPGTRLTVL.

The gene calls are TRBV5-1 and TRBJ2-1, with 8 bases that match TRBD2. J gave up 6 bases and V 0 bases, and 8 bases lay outside the gene matches. CDR1 and CDR2 (germline): SGHRS, YFSETQ. The CDR3 consists of 16 residues. The CDR3 DNA sequence: TGCGCCAGCAGCTTGGCCGCCGGGACTAGTGGCAATGAGCAGTTCTTC. As protein: CASSLAAGTSGNEQFF.

The rearrangement joins TRBV7-2 to TRBJ2-1, with D possibly being TRBD2 (5 bases). Trimming left V 5 bases short and J 0 bases short, with 14 bases between. This CDR3 region has 16 residues. Germline CDR1 reads SGHTA; CDR2 reads FQGNSA. The CDR3 loop reads CASSPGGAASYNEQFF. The CDR3 DNA sequence: TGTGCCAGCAGCCCTGGAGGAGCGGCCTCCTACAATGAGCAGTTCTTC.

V usage is TRBV9 and J usage is TRBJ1-5; D is uncertain. Germline CDR1 is SGDLS and CDR2 is YYNGEE. The CDR3 length is 14 residues. With 1 base removed from V and 7 bases from J, the gap between germline ends came to 12 bases. The DNA of the CDR3 is TGTGCCAGCAGCGTAAGGAGGGATTTACAGCCCCAGCATTTT. It encodes CASSVRRDLQPQHF.